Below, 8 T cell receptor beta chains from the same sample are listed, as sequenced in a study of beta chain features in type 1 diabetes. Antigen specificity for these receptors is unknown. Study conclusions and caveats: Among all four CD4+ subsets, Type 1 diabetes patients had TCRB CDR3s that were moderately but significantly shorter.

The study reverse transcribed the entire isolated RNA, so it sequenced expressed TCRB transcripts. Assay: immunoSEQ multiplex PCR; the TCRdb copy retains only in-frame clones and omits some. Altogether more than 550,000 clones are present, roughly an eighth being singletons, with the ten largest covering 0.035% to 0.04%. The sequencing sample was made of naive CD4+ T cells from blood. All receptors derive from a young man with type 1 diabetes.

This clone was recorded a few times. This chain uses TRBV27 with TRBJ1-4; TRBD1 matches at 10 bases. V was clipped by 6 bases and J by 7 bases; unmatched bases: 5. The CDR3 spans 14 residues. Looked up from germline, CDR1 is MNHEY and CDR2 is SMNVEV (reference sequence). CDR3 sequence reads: CASRRGTGAEKLFF. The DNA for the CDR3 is TGTGCCAGCAGAAGGGGGACAGGGGCTGAAAAACTGTTTTTT.

As DNA, the CDR3 is TGTGCCAGCACGTTTTTAGGTCGAGATGAGCAGTTCTTC. Translation gives CASTFLGRDEQFF. V and J are TRBV6-1 and TRBJ2-1, with D hard to call. The CDR3 sequence is 13 residues long. The germline CDR1 and CDR2 sequences are MNHNS and SASEGT. Trimming left V 7 bases short and J 8 bases short, with 15 bases between.

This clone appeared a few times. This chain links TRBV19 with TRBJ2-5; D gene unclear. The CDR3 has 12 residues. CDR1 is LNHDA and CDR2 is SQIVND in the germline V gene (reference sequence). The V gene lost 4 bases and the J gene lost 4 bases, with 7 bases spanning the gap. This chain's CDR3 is CASSTRPETQYF. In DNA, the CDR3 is TGTGCCAGTAGTACACGCCCAGAGACCCAGTACTTC.

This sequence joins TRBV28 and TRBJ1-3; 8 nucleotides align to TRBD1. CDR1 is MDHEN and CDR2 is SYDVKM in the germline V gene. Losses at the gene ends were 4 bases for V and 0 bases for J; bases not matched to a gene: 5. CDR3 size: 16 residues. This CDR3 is CASSSGQGYSGNTIYF. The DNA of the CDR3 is TGTGCCAGCAGTTCCGGACAGGGTTACTCTGGAAACACCATATATTTT.

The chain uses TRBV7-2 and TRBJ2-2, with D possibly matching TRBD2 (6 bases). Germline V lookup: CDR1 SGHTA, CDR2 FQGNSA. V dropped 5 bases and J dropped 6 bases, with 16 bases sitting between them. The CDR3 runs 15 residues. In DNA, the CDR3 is TGTGCCAGCAGCCCCGGAGGGAATGTAGCCGGGGAGCTGTTTTTT. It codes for CASSPGGNVAGELFF.

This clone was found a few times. The CDR3 nucleotides read TGTGCCAGCAGCCCGCGGGGAGCCACAGATACGCAGTATTTT. It encodes CASSPRGATDTQYF. This sequence joins TRBV7-9 and TRBJ2-3; the D gene is possibly TRBD2 (6 bases). CDR1 is SEHNR, CDR2 FQNEAQ, per germline (reference sequence). CDR3 length: 14 amino acids. V gave up 5 bases and J gave up 2 bases, with 11 bases separating them.

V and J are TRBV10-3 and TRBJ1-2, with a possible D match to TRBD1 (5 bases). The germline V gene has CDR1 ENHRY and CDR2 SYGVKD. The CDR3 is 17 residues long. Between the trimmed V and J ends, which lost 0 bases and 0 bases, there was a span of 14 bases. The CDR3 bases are TGTGCCATCAGTGAGTCCCCAGGGCGCCCCGCTAACTATGGCTACACCTTC. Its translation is CAISESPGRPANYGYTF.

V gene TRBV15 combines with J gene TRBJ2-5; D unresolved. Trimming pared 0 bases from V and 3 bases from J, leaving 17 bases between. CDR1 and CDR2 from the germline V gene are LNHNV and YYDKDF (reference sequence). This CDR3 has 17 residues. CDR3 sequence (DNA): TGTGCCACCAGCAGAGACCCCCTCGGTAGGCCTGAAGAGACCCAGTACTTC. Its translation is CATSRDPLGRPEETQYF.